This T cell receptor (beta chain) was identified during a study of shared clonotypes between healthy human individuals. Germline trimming cut 6 bases from V and 3 bases from J; bases unmatched to any gene: 14. The CDR3 loop spans 16 amino acids. Germline V gives CDR1 SGHVS, CDR2 FQNEAQ. Some clones are missing from TCRdb's copy, which holds only in-frame ones; the method was immunoSEQ multiplex PCR. Of around 690,000 clones in the sample, roughly 88% were seen once. Findings and limits, study-wide: Naive subsets typically showed greater estimated richness than memory subsets. When naive CD4 clonotypes were compared across a few donors, roughly 4.9% were shared. The researchers took only blood, and tissue repertoires probably look different.

About this clone itself: The antigen is unknown.

This chain joins TRBV7-8 and TRBJ2-7; 7 nucleotides agree with TRBD1. The sequencing input was memory CD8+ T cells from PBMCs. Specified subset: CD45RO+ cells pooled with CCR7-negative TemRA cells. The origin of this receptor is a man between 18 and 29 years old in good health. Some clones in this sample may be carry-over from other donors' samples. The CDR3: CASSPNLDRANYEQYF. CDR3 nucleotide sequence: TGTGCCAGCAGTCCCAACCTAGACAGGGCAAACTACGAGCAGTACTTC. Complete variable domain (other parts from reference TRBV7-8 and TRBJ2-7): GAGVSQSPRYKVAKRGQDVALRCDPISGHVSLFWYQQALGQGPEFLTYFQNEAQLDKSGLPSDRFFAERPEGSVSTLKIQRTQQEDSAVYLCASSPNLDRANYEQYFGPGTRLTVT.